This T cell receptor beta chain was obtained from a study of shared clonotypes between healthy human individuals. Overall study findings and caveats: Unshared clonotypes carried lower generation probabilities than those common to all four donors.

The CDR3 has 15 residues. Germline V gene data show CDR1 as SNHLY and CDR2 as FYNNEI. J lost 7 bases, V lost 6 bases, and 5 bases had no gene match. Around 220 ng DNA, 30,000 or so T cell genomes, went into each sorted-subset replicate PCR. Here immunoSEQ multiplex PCR was the method, and the copy in TCRdb shows in-frame clones only, minus some. Of 400,000 to 600,000 clones detected, more than 95% appear once; the ten largest clones hold about 0.059%. With regard to this clone: The antigen is undetermined.

The receptor's source is a woman aged 25 to 39 in good health. The chain carries TRBV2 and TRBJ1-6, with TRBD1 identical over 11 bases. The sample taken for sequencing was naive CD4+ T cells sorted from blood. Subset in this sample: CD45RA+ positively selected. CDR3: CASSGQGATNSPLHF. The CDR3 DNA follows: TGTGCCAGCAGCGGACAGGGGGCAACCAATTCACCCCTCCACTTT.